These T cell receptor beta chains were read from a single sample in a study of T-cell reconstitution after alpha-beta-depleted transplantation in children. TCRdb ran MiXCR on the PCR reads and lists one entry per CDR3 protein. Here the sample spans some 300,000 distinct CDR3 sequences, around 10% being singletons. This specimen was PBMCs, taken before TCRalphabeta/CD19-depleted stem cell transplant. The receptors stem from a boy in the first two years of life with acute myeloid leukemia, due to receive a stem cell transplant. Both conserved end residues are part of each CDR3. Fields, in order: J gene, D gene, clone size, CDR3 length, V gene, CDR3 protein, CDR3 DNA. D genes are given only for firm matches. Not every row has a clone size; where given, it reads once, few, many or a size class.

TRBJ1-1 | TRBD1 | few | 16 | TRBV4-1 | CASSQAPGTGDTEAFF | TGCGCCAGCAGCCAAGCGCCCGGGACAGGGGACACTGAAGCTTTCTTT
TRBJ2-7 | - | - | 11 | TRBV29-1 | CSVVDIYEQYF | TGCAGCGTTGTGGACATCTACGAGCAGTACTTC
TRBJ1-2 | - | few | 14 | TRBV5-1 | CASSMTDRYYGYTF | TGCGCCAGCAGCATGACCGACAGATACTATGGCTACACCTTC
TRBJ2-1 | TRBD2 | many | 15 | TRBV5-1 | CASSLGLAGVNEQFF | TGCGCCAGCAGCTTAGGACTAGCGGGAGTCAATGAGCAGTTCTTC
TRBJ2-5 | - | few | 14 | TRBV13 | CASSLRQVQETQYF | TGTGCCAGCAGCCTTCGACAGGTTCAAGAGACCCAGTACTTC
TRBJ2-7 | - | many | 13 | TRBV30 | CAWRQSRSYEQYF | TGTGCCTGGCGACAGTCCCGCTCCTACGAGCAGTACTTC
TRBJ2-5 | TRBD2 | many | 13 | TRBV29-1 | CSGGGGGGETQYF | TGCAGCGGTGGGGGCGGGGGGGGAGAGACCCAGTACTTC
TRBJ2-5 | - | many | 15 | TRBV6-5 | CASSYSGAYQETQYF | TGTGCCAGCAGTTACTCCGGGGCGTACCAAGAGACCCAGTACTTC
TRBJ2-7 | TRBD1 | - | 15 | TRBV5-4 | CASSSSRDSSYEQYF | TGTGCCAGCAGCTCCTCTCGGGACAGCTCCTACGAGCAGTACTTC
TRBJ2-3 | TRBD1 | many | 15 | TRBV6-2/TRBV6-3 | CASRVDRGVTDTQYF | TGTGCCAGCAGGGTTGACAGGGGGGTCACAGATACGCAGTATTTT
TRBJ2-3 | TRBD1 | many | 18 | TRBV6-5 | CASSSTPAGTVATDTQYF | TGTGCCAGCAGTTCTACCCCCGCCGGGACAGTTGCCACAGATACGCAGTATTTT
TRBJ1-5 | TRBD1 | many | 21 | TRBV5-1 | CASSLAPSTTGGLYSNQPQHF | TGCGCCAGCAGCTTGGCCCCCTCAACGACAGGGGGCTTGTATAGCAATCAGCCCCAGCATTTT
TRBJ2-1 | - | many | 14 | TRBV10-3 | CAISEGGTVSEQFF | TGTGCCATCAGTGAGGGCGGGACAGTCAGCGAGCAGTTCTTC
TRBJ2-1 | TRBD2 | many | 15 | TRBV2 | CASILSGISYNEQFF | TGTGCCAGCATTCTTAGCGGGATCTCCTACAATGAGCAGTTCTTC